This TCR beta chain was sequenced in a study of CD8+CD57+ T cells in acquired aplastic anemia. Study information: Sorted CD4+ and CD8+ cell DNA averaged roughly 3.2 ug. Healthy donor CD4+ samples were sequenced to a depth that averaged roughly 10 million reads.

Study-level points and caveats: Controls did not differ significantly from patients in CD8+ Simpson's diversity. Found in both controls and patients were twenty-nine CD8+ CDR3 sequences.

Points on this clonotype: Antigen specificity is unknown. A read error may produce the germline difference seen at one junction end.

Profiles of TCR beta VDJ and CDR3 were generated from a genomic DNA template. TCRdb used MiXCR to reprocess the reads, holding one entry per CDR3 protein. The profile covers hundreds of thousands of distinct CDR3 sequences, with about two thirds appearing a single time and 3% to 4.5% taken by the ten largest. This CDR3 has 13 residues. Germline V gene sequence: CDR1 DFQATT, CDR2 SNEGSKA (reference sequence). The chain recombines TRBV20-1 with TRBJ2-7; tentatively, D is TRBD1 (6 bases). Sequencing was carried out using sorted CD4+, CD8+, or CD8+CD57+ T cells (not recorded which) from PBMCs. This clonotype was sampled from a human donor in good health, serving as a control. The CDR3 region is CSTRGQGMWEQYF. CDR3 DNA: TGCAGTACTAGGGGCCAGGGGATGTGGGAGCAGTACTTC.